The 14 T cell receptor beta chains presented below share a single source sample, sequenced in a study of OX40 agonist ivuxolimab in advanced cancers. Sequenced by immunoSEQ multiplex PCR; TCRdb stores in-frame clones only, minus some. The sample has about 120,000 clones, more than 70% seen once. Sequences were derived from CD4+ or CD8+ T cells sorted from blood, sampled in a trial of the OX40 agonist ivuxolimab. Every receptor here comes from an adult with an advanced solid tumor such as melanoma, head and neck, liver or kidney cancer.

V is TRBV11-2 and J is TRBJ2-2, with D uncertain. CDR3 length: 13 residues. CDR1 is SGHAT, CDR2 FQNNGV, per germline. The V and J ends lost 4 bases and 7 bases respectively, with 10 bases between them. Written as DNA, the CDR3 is TGTGCCAGCAGCTCCGTCCTTGGCGGGGAGCTGTTTTTT. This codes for CASSSVLGGELFF.

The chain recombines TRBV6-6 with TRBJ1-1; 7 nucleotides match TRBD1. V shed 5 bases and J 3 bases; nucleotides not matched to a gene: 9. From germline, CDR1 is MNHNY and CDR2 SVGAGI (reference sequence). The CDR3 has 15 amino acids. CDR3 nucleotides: TGTGCCAGCAGTGGGACCGGGACAGAGGACACTGAAGCTTTCTTT. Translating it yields CASSGTGTEDTEAFF.

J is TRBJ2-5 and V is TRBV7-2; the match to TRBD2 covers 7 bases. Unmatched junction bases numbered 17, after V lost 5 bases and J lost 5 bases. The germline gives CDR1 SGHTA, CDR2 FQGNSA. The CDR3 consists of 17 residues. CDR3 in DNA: TGTGCCAGCAGCCCGATTAGAGGAGGGAGGGCCGGGGAGACCCAGTACTTC. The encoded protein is CASSPIRGGRAGETQYF. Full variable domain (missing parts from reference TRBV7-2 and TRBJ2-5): GAGVSQSPSNKVTEKGKDVELRCDPISGHTALYWYRQSLGQGLEFLIYFQGNSAPDKSGLPSDRFSAERTGGSVSTLTIQRTQQEDSAVYLCASSPIRGGRAGETQYFGPGTRLLVL.

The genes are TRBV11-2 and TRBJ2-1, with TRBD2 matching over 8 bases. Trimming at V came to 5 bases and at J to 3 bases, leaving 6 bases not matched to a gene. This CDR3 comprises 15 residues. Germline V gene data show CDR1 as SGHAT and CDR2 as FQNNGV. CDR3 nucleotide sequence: TGTGCCAGCAGCCCAACGGGGACTAGCTACAATGAGCAGTTCTTC. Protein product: CASSPTGTSYNEQFF.

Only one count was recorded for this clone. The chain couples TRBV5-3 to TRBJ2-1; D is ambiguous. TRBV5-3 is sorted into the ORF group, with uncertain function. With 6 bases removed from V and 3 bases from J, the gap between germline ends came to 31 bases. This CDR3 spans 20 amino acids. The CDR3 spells CARMPMYPQTRTGCYNEQFF. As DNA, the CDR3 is TGTGCCAGAATGCCGATGTACCCGCAAACCAGGACGGGTTGCTACAATGAGCAGTTCTTC.

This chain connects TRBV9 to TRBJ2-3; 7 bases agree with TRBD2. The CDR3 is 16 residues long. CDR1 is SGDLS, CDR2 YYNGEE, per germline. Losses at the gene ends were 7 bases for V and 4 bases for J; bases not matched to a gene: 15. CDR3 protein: CASGPHSGLGADTQYF. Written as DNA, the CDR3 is TGTGCCAGCGGGCCCCATAGCGGGCTTGGGGCAGATACGCAGTATTTT.

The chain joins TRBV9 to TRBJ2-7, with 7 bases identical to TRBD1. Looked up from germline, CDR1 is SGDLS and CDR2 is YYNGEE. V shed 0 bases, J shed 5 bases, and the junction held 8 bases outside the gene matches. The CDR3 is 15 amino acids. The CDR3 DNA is TGTGCCAGCAGCGTAGACGTAGGGGGCAAGAACGAGCAGTACTTC. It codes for CASSVDVGGKNEQYF.

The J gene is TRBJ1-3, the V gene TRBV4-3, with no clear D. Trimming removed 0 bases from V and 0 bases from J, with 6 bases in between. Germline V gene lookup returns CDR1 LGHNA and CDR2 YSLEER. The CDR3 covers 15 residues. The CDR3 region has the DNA TGCGCCAGCAGCCAAGACCGGCTCTCTGGAAACACCATATATTTT. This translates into CASSQDRLSGNTIYF.

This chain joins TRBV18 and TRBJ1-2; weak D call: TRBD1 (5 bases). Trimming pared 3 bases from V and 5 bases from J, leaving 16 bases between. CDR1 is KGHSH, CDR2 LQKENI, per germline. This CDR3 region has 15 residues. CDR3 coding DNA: TGTGCCAGCTCACCCTTTCAGGGAGGAGAGTATGGCTACACCTTC. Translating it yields CASSPFQGGEYGYTF.

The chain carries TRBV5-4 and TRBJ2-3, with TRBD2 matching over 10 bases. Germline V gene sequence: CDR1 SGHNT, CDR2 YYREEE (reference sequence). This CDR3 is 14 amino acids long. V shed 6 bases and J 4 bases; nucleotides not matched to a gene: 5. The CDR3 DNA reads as TGTGCCAGCATCAAAGCGGGGGGGTCAGATACGCAGTATTTT. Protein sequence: CASIKAGGSDTQYF.

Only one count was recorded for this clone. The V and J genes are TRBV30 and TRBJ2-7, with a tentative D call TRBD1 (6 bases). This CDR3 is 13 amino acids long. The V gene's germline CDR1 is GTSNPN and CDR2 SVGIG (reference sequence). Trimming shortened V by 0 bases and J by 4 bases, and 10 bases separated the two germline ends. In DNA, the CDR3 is TGTGCCTGGAGTGTACAGGGTTTGTACGAGCAGTACTTC. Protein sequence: CAWSVQGLYEQYF. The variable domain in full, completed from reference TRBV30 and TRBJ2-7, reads SQTIHQWPATLVQPVGSPLSLECTVEGTSNPNLYWYRQAAGRGLQLLFYSVGIGQISSEVPQNLSASRPQDRQFILSSKKLLLSDSGFYLCAWSVQGLYEQYFGPGTRLTVT.

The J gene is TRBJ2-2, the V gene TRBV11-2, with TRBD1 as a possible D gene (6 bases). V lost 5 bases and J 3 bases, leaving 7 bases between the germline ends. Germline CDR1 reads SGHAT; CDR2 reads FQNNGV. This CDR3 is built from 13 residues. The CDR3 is CASSPGDTGELFF. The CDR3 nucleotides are TGTGCCAGCAGCCCAGGGGACACCGGGGAGCTGTTTTTT.

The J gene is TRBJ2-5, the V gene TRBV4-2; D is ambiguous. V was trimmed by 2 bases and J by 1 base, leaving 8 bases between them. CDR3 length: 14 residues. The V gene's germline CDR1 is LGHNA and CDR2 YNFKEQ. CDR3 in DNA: TGTGCCAGCAGCCAATCGCTCGGCCAAGAGACCCAGTACTTC. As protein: CASSQSLGQETQYF.

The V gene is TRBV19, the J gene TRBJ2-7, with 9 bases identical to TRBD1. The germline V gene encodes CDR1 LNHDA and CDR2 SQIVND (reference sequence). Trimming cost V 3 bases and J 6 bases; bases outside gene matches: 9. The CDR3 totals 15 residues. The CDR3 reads CASSMEAQGAPEQYF. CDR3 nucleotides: TGTGCCAGTAGTATGGAGGCACAGGGGGCCCCCGAGCAGTACTTC.